The sequence of this T cell receptor (beta chain) was determined in a study of regulatory T cells in long-lasting Graves disease. The germline V gene has CDR1 DFQATT and CDR2 SNEGSKA (reference sequence). V dropped 3 bases and J dropped 1 base, with 7 bases sitting between them. The CDR3 totals 12 residues. This clonotype has a handful of counts. The sample's time point: newly diagnosed GD, antithyroid drugs for less than 3 months. Scientists built the TCR library using RNA that was extracted from PBMCs. Sequencing libraries for TCR beta were prepared with iRepertoire HTBI primers and Arm-PCR of CDR3 regions. Each CDR3 protein is one row after TCRdb ran MiXCR on the multiplex PCR reads. This table has approximately 400,000 distinct CDR3 sequences, 15% to 17% appearing once.

This material consisted of peripheral blood mononuclear cells (PBMCs), taken at new diagnosis, from a patient treated with antithyroid drugs. The V and J genes are TRBV20-1 and TRBJ2-7; tentatively, D is TRBD2 (5 bases). The clonotype originates from a female donor with Graves disease. The CDR3 protein is CSASGGSYEQYF. The CDR3 nucleotides are TGCAGTGCTAGTGGCGGGTCCTACGAGCAGTACTTC.